This T cell receptor beta chain was identified during a study of cytomegalovirus exposure and HLA in healthy donors. Separate from the approximately 720-subject first cohort was the roughly 130-subject validation cohort, to which the donors belonged. The table came from immunoSEQ multiplex PCR; TCRdb's copy has only in-frame clones and leaves some out. Among around 70,000 clones, 94% were seen once, and the ten largest hold 0.63%. The germline V and J ends were trimmed by 4 bases and 4 bases, with 16 bases remaining between them. From germline, CDR1 is SGHNT and CDR2 YYREEE (reference sequence). This CDR3 comprises 15 residues. Whole-study findings and limits: Associated with cytomegalovirus, according to the listing, were 150 to 200 TCR beta chains. It was found in a later analysis that first-cohort TCR clusters tended to co-occur in the 120 validation repertoires.

In the case of this clone: Its antigen is unknown.

Sequencing was performed on PBMCs. The rearrangement uses TRBV5-4 and TRBJ2-3, with D tentatively TRBD2 (7 bases). This TCR was recovered from a woman under 30 in good health and CMV-seronegative. The CDR3 region is CASSGGGIRADTQYF. The CDR3 DNA reads as TGTGCCAGCAGCGGGGGGGGCATCCGGGCAGATACGCAGTATTTT. Drawing the rest from reference TRBV5-4 and TRBJ2-3, the complete variable domain is ETGVTQSPTHLIKTRGQQVTLRCSSQSGHNTVSWYQQALGQGPQFIFQYYREEENGRGNFPPRFSGLQFPNYSSELNVNALELDDSALYLCASSGGGIRADTQYFGPGTRLTVL.